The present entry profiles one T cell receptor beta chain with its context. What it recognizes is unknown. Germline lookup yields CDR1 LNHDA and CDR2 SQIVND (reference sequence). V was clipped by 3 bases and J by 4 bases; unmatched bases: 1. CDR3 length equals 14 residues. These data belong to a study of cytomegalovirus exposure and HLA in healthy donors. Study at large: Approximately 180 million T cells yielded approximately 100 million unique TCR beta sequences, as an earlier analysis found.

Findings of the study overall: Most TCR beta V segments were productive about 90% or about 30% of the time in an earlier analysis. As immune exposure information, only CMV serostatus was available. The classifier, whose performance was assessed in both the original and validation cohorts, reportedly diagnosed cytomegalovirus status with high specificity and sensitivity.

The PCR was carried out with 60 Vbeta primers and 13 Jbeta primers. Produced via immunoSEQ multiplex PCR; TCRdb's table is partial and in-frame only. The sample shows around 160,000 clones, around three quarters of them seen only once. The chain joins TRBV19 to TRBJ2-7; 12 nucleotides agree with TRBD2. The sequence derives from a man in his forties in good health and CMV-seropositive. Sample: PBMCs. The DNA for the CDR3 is TGTGCCAGTAGTATGACTAGCGGGAGATACGAGCAGTACTTC. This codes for CASSMTSGRYEQYF.